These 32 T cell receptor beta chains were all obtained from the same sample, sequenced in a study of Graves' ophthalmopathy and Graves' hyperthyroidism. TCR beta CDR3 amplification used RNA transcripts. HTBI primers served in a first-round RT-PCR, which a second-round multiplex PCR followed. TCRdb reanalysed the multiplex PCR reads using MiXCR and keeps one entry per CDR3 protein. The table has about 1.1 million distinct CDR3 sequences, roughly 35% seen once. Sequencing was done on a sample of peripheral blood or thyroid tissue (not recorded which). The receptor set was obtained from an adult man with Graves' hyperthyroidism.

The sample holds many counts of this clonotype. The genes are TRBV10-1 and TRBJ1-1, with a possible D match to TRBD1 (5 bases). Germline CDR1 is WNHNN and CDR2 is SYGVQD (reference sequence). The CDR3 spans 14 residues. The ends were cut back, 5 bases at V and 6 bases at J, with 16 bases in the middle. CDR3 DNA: TGCGCCAGCAGTCCCGGGACGGGTAGGGCTGAAGCTTTCTTT. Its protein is CASSPGTGRAEAFF.

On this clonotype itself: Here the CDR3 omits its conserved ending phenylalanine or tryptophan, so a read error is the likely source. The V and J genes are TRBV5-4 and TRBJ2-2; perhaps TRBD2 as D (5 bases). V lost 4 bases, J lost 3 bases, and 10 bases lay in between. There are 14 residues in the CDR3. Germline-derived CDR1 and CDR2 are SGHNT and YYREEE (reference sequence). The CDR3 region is CASSTRTDTGELFL. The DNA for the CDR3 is TGTGCCAGCAGCACCCGGACTGACACCGGGGAGCTGTTTCTT.

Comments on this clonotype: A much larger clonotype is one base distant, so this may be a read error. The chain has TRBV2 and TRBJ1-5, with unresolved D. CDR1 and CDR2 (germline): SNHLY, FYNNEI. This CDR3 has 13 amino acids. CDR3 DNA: TGTGCCAACAGTGCAAGTACTAATCAGCCCCAGCATTTT. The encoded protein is CANSASTNQPQHF.

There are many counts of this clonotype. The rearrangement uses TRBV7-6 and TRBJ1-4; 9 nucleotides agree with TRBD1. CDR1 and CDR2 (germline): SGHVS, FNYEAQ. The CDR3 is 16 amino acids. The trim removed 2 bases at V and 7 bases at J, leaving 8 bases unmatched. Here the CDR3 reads CASSLLGTGLGEKLFF. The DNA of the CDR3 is TGTGCCAGCAGCTTACTGGGGACAGGGCTGGGTGAAAAACTGTTTTTT.

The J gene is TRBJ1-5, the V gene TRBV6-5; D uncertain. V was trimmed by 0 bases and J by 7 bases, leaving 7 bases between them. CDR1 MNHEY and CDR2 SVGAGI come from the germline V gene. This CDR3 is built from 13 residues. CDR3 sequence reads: CASSYSYRQPQHF. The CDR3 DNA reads TGTGCCAGCAGTTACTCGTACCGGCAGCCCCAGCATTTT.

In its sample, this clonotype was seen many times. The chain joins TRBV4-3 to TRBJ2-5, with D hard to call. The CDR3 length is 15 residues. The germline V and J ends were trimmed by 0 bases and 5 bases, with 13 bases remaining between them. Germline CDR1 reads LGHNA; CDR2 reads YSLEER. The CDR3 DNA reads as TGCGCCAGCAGCCAAGACGCTGTAATGGAGGAGACCCAGTACTTC. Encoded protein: CASSQDAVMEETQYF.

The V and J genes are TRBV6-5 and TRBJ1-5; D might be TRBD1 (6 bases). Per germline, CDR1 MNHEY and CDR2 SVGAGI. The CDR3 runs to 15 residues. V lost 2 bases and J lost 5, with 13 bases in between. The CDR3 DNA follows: TGTGCCAGCAGTTACGTCCAGGGGTTCGATCAGCCCCAGCATTTT. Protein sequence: CASSYVQGFDQPQHF.

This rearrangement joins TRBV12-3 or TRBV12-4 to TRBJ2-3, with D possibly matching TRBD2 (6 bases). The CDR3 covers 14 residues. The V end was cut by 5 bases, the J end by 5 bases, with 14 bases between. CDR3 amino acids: CASSPSSVVDTQYF. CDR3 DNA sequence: TGTGCCAGCAGTCCATCTAGCGTCGTAGATACGCAGTATTTT.

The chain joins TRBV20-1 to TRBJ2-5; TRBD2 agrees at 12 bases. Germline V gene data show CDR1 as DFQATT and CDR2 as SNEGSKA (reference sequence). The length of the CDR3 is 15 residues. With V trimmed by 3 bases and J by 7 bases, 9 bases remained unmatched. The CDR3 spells CSASLGLAGEGTQYF. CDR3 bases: TGCAGTGCTAGTCTGGGACTAGCGGGCGAAGGGACCCAGTACTTC.

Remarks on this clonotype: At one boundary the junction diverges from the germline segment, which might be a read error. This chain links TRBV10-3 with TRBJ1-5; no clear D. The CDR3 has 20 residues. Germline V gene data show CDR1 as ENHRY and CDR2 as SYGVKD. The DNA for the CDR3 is TGTGCCATCAGTGAGCTGTGGATTCCGGAGCGAAGTTATAGCAATCGGCCCCAGCATTTT. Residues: CAISELWIPERSYSNRPQHF.

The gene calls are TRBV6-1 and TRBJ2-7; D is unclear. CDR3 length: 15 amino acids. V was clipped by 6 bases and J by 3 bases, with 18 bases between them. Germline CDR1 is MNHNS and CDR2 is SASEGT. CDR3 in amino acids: CASSSLKGGGYEQYF. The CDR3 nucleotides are TGTGCCAGCAGCAGCCTTAAGGGCGGTGGCTACGAGCAGTACTTC.

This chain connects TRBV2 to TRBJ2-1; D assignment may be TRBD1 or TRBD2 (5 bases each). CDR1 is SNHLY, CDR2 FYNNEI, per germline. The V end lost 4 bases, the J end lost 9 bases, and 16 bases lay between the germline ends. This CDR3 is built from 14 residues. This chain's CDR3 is CASSVGGVGGEQFF. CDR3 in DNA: TGTGCCAGCAGTGTTGGGGGAGTTGGTGGTGAGCAGTTCTTC.

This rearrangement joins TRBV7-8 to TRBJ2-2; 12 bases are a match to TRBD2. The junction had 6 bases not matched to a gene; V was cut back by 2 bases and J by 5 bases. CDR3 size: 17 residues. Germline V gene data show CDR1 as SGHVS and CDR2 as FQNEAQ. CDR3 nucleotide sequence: TGTGCCAGCAGCTTAAGTCCTGGACTAGCGGGAACCGGGGAGCTGTTTTTT. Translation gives CASSLSPGLAGTGELFF.

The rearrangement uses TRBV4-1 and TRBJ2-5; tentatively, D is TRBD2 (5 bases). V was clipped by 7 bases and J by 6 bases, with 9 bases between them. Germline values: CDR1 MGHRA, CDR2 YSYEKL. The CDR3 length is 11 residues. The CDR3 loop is CASKPGKTQYF. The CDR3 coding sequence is TGCGCCAGCAAGCCGGGGAAGACCCAGTACTTC.

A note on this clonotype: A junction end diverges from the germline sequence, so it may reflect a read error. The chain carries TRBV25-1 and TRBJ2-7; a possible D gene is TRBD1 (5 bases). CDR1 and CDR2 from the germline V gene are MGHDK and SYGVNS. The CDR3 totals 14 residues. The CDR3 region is CACSARGPNYEQYF. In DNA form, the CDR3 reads TGTGCCTGCAGTGCAAGGGGCCCCAACTACGAGCAGTACTTC.

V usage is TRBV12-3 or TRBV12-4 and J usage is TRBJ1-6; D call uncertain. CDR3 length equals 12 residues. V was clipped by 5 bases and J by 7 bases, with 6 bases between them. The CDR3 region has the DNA TGTGCCAGCAGTGGCAGCAATTCACCCCTCCACTTT. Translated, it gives CASSGSNSPLHF.

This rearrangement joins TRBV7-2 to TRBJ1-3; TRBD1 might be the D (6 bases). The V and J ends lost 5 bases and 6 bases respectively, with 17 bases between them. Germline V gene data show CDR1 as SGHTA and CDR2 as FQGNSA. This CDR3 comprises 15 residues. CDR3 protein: CASSRPGAPLNTIYF. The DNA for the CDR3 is TGTGCCAGCAGCCGACCAGGGGCTCCTCTAAACACCATATATTTT.

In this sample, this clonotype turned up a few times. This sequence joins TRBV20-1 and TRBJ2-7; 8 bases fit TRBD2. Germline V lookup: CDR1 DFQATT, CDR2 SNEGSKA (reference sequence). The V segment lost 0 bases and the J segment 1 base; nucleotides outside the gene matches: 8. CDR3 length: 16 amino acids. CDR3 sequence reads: CSARDYSGGPSYEQYF. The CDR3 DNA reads TGCAGTGCTAGAGATTACTCGGGGGGGCCTTCCTACGAGCAGTACTTC.

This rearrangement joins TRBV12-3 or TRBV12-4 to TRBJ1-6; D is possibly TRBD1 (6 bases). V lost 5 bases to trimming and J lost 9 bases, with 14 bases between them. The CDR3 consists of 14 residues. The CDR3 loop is CASSRGQRGSPLHF. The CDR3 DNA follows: TGTGCCAGCAGTCGTGGACAGCGAGGTTCACCCCTCCACTTT.

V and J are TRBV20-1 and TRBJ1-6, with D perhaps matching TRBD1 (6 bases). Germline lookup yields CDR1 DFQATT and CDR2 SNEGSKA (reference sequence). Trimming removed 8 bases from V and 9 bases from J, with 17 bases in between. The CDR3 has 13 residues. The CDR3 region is CSYSAGEGSPLHF. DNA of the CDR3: TGCAGTTACTCGGCAGGGGAGGGTTCACCCCTCCACTTT.

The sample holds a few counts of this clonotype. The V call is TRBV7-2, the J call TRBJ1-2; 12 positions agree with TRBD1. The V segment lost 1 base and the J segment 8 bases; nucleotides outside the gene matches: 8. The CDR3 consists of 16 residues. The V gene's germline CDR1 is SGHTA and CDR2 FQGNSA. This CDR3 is CASSLEGTGGRKGYTF. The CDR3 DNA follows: TGTGCCAGCAGCTTAGAGGGGACAGGGGGCCGGAAAGGCTACACCTTC.

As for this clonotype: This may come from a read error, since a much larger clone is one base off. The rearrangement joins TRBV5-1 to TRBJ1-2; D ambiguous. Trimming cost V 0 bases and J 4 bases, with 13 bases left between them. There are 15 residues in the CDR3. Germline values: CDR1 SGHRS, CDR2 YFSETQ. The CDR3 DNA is TGCGCCAGCAGCTTGGAGGCTACGAACGCCTATGGCTACACCTTC. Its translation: CASSLEATNAYGYTF.

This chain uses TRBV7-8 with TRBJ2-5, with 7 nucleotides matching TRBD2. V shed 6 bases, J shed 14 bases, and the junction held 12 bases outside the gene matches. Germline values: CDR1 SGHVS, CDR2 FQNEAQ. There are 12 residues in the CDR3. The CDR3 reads CASRGGVAPSYF. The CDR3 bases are TGTGCCAGCAGGGGGGGGGTGGCTCCATCCTACTTC.

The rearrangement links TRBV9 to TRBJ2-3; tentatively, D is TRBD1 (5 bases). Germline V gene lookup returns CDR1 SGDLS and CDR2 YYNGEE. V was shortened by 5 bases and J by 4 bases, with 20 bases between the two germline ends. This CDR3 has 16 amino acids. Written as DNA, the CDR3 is TGTGCCAGCAGGTCTCTTACCAACAGGCCACCAGATACGCAGTATTTT. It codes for CASRSLTNRPPDTQYF.

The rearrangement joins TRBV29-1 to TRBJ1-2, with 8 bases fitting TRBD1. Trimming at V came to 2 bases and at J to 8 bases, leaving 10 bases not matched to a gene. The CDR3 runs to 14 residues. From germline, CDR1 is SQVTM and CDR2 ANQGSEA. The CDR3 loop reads CSVEFLGAGGGYTF. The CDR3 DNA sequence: TGCAGCGTTGAATTCTTGGGGGCAGGGGGCGGCTACACCTTC.

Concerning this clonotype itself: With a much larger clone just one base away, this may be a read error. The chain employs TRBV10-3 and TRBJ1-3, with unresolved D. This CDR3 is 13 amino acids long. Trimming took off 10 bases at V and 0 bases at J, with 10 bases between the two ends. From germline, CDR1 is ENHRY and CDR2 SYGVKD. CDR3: CANRLSSGNTIYF. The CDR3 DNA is TGTGCCAACAGACTGAGCTCTGGAAACACCATATATTTT.

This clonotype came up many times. For the CDR3, the DNA is TGCGCCAGCAGCCGACGGGGGTCTGGGGACCTCTCCACCTACGAGCAGTACTTC. Its translation: CASSRRGSGDLSTYEQYF. The chain has TRBV5-1 and TRBJ2-7; TRBD2 is a possible D gene (6 bases). Looked up from germline, CDR1 is SGHRS and CDR2 is YFSETQ. V shed 4 bases and J shed 2 bases, with 25 bases lying between them. There are 18 residues in the CDR3.

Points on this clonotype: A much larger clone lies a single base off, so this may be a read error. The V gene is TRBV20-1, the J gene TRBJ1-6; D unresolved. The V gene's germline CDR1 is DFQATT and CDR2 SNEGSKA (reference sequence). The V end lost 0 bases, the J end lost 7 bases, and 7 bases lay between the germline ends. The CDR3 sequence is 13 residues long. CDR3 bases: TGCAGTGCTAGAGAGGAGGGCAATTCACCCCTCCACTTT. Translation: CSAREEGNSPLHF.

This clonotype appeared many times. CDR3 loop: CSAATPGHSNTGELFF. The CDR3 DNA follows: TGCAGTGCTGCAACTCCGGGACATTCGAACACCGGGGAGCTGTTTTTT. J is TRBJ2-2 and V is TRBV20-1; D perhaps matches TRBD1 (6 bases). V was pared by 5 bases and J by 0 bases, with 16 bases between. This CDR3 is built from 16 residues. Germline values: CDR1 DFQATT, CDR2 SNEGSKA (reference sequence).

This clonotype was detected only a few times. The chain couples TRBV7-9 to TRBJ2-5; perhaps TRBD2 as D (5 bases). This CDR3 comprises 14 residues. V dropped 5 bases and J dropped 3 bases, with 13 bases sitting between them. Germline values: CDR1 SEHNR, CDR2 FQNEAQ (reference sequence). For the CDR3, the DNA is TGTGCCAGCAGCCCCGAGCGGCAGAAAGAGACCCAGTACTTC. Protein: CASSPERQKETQYF. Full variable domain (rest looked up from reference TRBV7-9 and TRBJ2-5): DTGVSQNPRHKITKRGQNVTFRCDPISEHNRLYWYRQTLGQGPEFLTYFQNEAQLEKSRLLSDRFSAERPKGSFSTLEIQRTEQGDSAMYLCASSPERQKETQYFGPGTRLLVL.

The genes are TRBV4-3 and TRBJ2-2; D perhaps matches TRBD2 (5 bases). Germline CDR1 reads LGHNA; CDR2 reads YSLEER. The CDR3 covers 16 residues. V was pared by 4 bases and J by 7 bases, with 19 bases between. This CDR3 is CASSPSPGVVSGELFF. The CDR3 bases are TGCGCCAGCAGCCCGAGTCCCGGGGTTGTTAGCGGGGAGCTGTTTTTT.

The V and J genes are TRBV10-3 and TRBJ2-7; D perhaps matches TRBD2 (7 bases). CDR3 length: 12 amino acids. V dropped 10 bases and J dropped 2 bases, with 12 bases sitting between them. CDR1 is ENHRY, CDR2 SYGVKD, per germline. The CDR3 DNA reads TGTGCCACCCGGGGGGCAGCCTACGAGCAGTACTTC. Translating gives CATRGAAYEQYF.